These 13 T cell receptor beta chains share one sample of origin, sequenced in a study of blood T cell repertoires in COVID-19. Profiled with immunoSEQ multiplex PCR; TCRdb holds only in-frame clones, not every one. Counted here are about 190,000 clones, roughly four fifths occurring once; the ten biggest clones make up approximately 15%. The sample consisted of peripheral blood. Source of these receptors: a man under 40 with active or convalescent COVID-19.

V is TRBV5-6 and J is TRBJ1-5; D is ambiguous. V was clipped by 0 bases and J by 3 bases, with 10 bases between them. Germline V gene sequence: CDR1 SGHDT, CDR2 YYEEEE. This CDR3 is built from 15 residues. In DNA form, the CDR3 reads TGTGCCAGCAGCTTGGACGGAGGGTTCAATCAGCCCCAGCATTTT. It yields the protein CASSLDGGFNQPQHF.

This clone occurred a few times. The sample holds other DNA sequences that translate to the same CDR3. V usage is TRBV7-2 and J usage is TRBJ2-5; D is unresolved. Trimming shortened V by 2 bases and J by 5 bases, and 9 bases separated the two germline ends. CDR3 length: 13 amino acids. Per the germline V gene, CDR1 is SGHTA and CDR2 is FQGNSA. The CDR3 DNA follows: TGTGCCAGCAGCTTACGTTTAGCCGAGACCCAGTACTTC. Residues: CASSLRLAETQYF.

The chain carries TRBV27 and TRBJ1-6, with 9 bases aligning to TRBD1. This CDR3 spans 16 amino acids. The germline CDR1 and CDR2 sequences are MNHEY and SMNVEV (reference sequence). Trimming at V came to 5 bases and at J to 7 bases, leaving 9 bases not matched to a gene. CDR3 DNA sequence: TGTGCCAGCAGTCCCTATGACAGGGGGGACAATTCACCCCTCCACTTT. This encodes CASSPYDRGDNSPLHF.

V and J are TRBV21-1 and TRBJ2-5; the table assigns TRBD2, which was not confirmed against the DNA. TRBV21-1 is a listed pseudogene. The CDR3 is 14 residues long. CDR3 loop: CARVLAGASRSQYF. The CDR3, as DNA: TGTGCCAGGGTTCTAGCGGGGGCCTCGAGGTCCCAGTACTTC.

The CDR3 coding sequence is TGTGCCAGCAGCCAGGCTAGCGGGGGAAGGCATGAGCAGTTCTTC. This gives the protein CASSQASGGRHEQFF. The J gene is TRBJ2-1, the V gene TRBV5-8; 10 bases are shared with TRBD2. CDR1 SGHTS and CDR2 YDEGEE come from the germline V gene. The CDR3 length is 15 residues. V lost 4 bases to trimming and J lost 8 bases; unmatched junction nucleotides: 9.

This clone was seen once. V is TRBV11-3 and J is TRBJ2-7; a possible D gene is TRBD1 (5 bases). CDR3 length: 12 residues. Germline CDR1 is SGHNT and CDR2 is YENEEA. With 6 bases removed from V and 4 bases from J, the gap between germline ends came to 10 bases. This CDR3 reads CASSRTLYEQYF. In DNA form, the CDR3 reads TGTGCCAGCAGTCGGACACTTTACGAGCAGTACTTC.

This clone came up a few times. The rearrangement joins TRBV15 to TRBJ2-1; TRBD2 aligns across 8 bases. V gave up 3 bases and J gave up 6 bases; unmatched junction bases: 10. Per the germline V gene, CDR1 is LNHNV and CDR2 is YYDKDF (reference sequence). This CDR3 is built from 16 residues. The CDR3 reads CATSSPPPGLGNEQFF. CDR3 bases: TGTGCCACCAGCAGCCCCCCTCCGGGACTAGGCAATGAGCAGTTCTTC.

A few counts support this clone. The chain is built from TRBV24-1 and TRBJ2-7, with a tentative D call TRBD2 (6 bases). V was trimmed by 3 bases and J by 6 bases, leaving 20 bases between them. Germline V CDR1 and CDR2: KGHDR, SFDVKD. The CDR3 sequence is 16 residues long. The CDR3 DNA sequence: TGTGCCACCAGTGATCCCCGCGGCCAGGTGGAGGGCGAGCAGTACTTC. It encodes CATSDPRGQVEGEQYF.

The gene calls are TRBV4-3 and TRBJ1-4; D possibly corresponds to TRBD1 (6 bases). The ends were cut back, 0 bases at V and 4 bases at J, with 9 bases in the middle. The CDR3 runs 15 residues. Germline loops: CDR1 LGHNA, CDR2 YSLEER. CDR3 sequence: CASSQDRGSNEKLFF. DNA of the CDR3: TGCGCCAGCAGCCAAGACAGGGGTAGTAATGAAAAACTGTTTTTT.

The chain is built from TRBV9 and TRBJ2-5; TRBD1 matches at 7 bases. V dropped 0 bases and J dropped 6; count of bases not matched to a gene: 5. Germline CDR1 reads SGDLS; CDR2 reads YYNGEE. The CDR3 spans 14 residues. For the CDR3, the DNA is TGTGCCAGCAGCGTAGAAGGGGGCGGTAAGACCCAGTACTTC. Protein product: CASSVEGGGKTQYF.

The chain carries TRBV5-1 and TRBJ2-5; TRBD2 might be the D (6 bases). The CDR3 covers 13 residues. The V gene lost 0 bases and the J gene lost 5 bases, with 8 bases spanning the gap. The V gene's germline CDR1 is SGHRS and CDR2 YFSETQ. The CDR3 DNA follows: TGCGCCAGCAGCTTGGGGGCGGGGGAGACCCAGTACTTC. This codes for CASSLGAGETQYF.

This clone was detected a few times. The rearrangement joins TRBV6-5 to TRBJ1-5; possibly TRBD1 for D (6 bases). From germline, CDR1 is MNHEY and CDR2 SVGAGI. The V and J ends lost 6 bases and 3 bases respectively, with 12 bases between them. There are 14 residues in the CDR3. The CDR3 nucleotides read TGTGCCAGCAGAGACGGACAGTCCAATCAGCCCCAGCATTTT. Its protein is CASRDGQSNQPQHF.

This rearrangement joins TRBV5-1 to TRBJ2-2; D is unresolved. The CDR3 has 15 residues. Trimming removed 0 bases from V and 4 bases from J, with 10 bases in between. Germline CDR1 reads SGHRS; CDR2 reads YFSETQ. CDR3 bases: TGCGCCAGCAGCTTGGTAGGAGTAGGCACCGGGGAGCTGTTTTTT. Translating it yields CASSLVGVGTGELFF.